These 22 T cell receptor beta chains were sequenced from one sample in a study of brain T cells in children with intractable seizures. Repertoires were generated with immunoSEQ multiplex PCR, while TCRdb's copy carries only in-frame clones and drops some. The table lists 100,000 to 120,000 clones, approximately 94% of them singletons. The sequencing here drew on peripheral blood, taken at surgery. These TCRs come from a boy younger than two with hemimegalencephaly and intractable seizures.

This sequence joins TRBV27 and TRBJ1-3; perhaps TRBD1 as D (5 bases). Trimming cost V 3 bases and J 2 bases, with 8 bases left between them. The CDR3 has 14 residues. Looked up from germline, CDR1 is MNHEY and CDR2 is SMNVEV (reference sequence). CDR3 DNA sequence: TGTGCCAGCAGTTTGGGAGGGGCTGGAAACACCATATATTTT. This gives the protein CASSLGGAGNTIYF.

The chain carries TRBV5-1 and TRBJ2-5, with D hard to call. This CDR3 contains 12 residues. V was shortened by 3 bases and J by 5 bases, with 8 bases between the two germline ends. In germline, CDR1 is SGHRS, CDR2 YFSETQ. CDR3 sequence (DNA): TGCGCCAGCAGCTCGAGATGGGAGACCCAGTACTTC. Protein: CASSSRWETQYF.

The CDR3 here is CAIRSGTGVRETQYF. CDR3 coding DNA: TGTGCCATCAGGAGCGGGACAGGGGTCAGGGAGACCCAGTACTTC. This chain links TRBV10-3 with TRBJ2-5; 10 nucleotides line up with TRBD1. Per the germline V gene, CDR1 is ENHRY and CDR2 is SYGVKD. This CDR3 is built from 15 residues. V shed 6 bases and J 5 bases; nucleotides not matched to a gene: 9.

This rearrangement joins TRBV4-1 to TRBJ2-7; 7 bases are shared with TRBD2. The CDR3 totals 15 residues. Germline V gives CDR1 MGHRA, CDR2 YSYEKL. V lost 1 base, J lost 4 bases, and 7 bases stayed unmatched. The DNA for the CDR3 is TGCGCCAGCAGCCAAGGTTTTGGGGAGGGGTACGAGCAGTACTTC. Protein: CASSQGFGEGYEQYF.

The chain couples TRBV6-6 to TRBJ1-6; D is unclear. The CDR3 has 15 residues. The germline V gene has CDR1 MNHNY and CDR2 SVGAGI (reference sequence). Deletions cut 6 bases from V and 3 bases from J, with 12 bases between. The CDR3 DNA follows: TGTGCCAGCAGGCGTTCGGAGGGCTATAATTCACCCCTCCACTTT. It encodes CASRRSEGYNSPLHF.

The V call is TRBV27, the J call TRBJ2-5; D is undetermined. This CDR3 is 14 amino acids long. Germline CDR1 reads MNHEY; CDR2 reads SMNVEV (reference sequence). Trimming pared 5 bases from V and 5 bases from J, leaving 15 bases between. The CDR3 DNA follows: TGTGCCAGCAGTCCTCTCCTCCTCTGGGAGACCCAGTACTTC. As protein: CASSPLLLWETQYF.

V and J are TRBV2 and TRBJ2-7; TRBD1 agrees at 7 bases. CDR3 length: 18 residues. The germline CDR1 and CDR2 sequences are SNHLY and FYNNEI. The J segment lost 0 bases and the V segment lost 4 bases, leaving 15 bases of the junction unmatched. In nucleotides, the CDR3 is TGTGCCAGCAGTGTTAGCTCCTCGGACAGGAGGAGCTCCTACGAGCAGTACTTC. Its protein is CASSVSSSDRRSSYEQYF.

The chain uses TRBV28 and TRBJ2-3; 12 bases map to TRBD2. The V segment lost 4 bases and the J segment 0 bases; nucleotides outside the gene matches: 14. The germline gives CDR1 MDHEN, CDR2 SYDVKM. The CDR3 is made up of 20 amino acids. The CDR3 spells CASSSLRWLGTSGSTDTQYF. The DNA of the CDR3 is TGTGCCAGCAGTTCACTTAGGTGGCTAGGGACTAGCGGGAGCACAGATACGCAGTATTTT. Supplemented by reference TRBV28 and TRBJ2-3, the full variable domain reads DVKVTQSSRYLVKRTGEKVFLECVQDMDHENMFWYRQDPGLGLRLIYFSYDVKMKEKGDIPEGYSVSREKKERFSLILESASTNQTSMYLCASSSLRWLGTSGSTDTQYFGPGTRLTVL.

V and J are TRBV21-1 and TRBJ2-3; the table's D call, TRBD2, was not checked against the DNA. TRBV21-1 is a pseudogene segment. The CDR3 contains 16 residues. The CDR3 protein is CASSRGTSGATDTQYF. CDR3 nucleotide sequence: TGTGCCAGCAGCAGGGGGACTAGCGGGGCCACAGATACGCAGTATTTT.

This chain links TRBV27 with TRBJ1-5; weak D call: TRBD1 (5 bases). The V end was cut by 5 bases, the J end by 5 bases, with 19 bases between. The CDR3 runs 16 residues. The germline V gene encodes CDR1 MNHEY and CDR2 SMNVEV (reference sequence). CDR3 DNA sequence: TGTGCCAGCAGTCCCTCGGGGGGAGAGACCTATCAGCCCCAGCATTTT. It translates to CASSPSGGETYQPQHF.

The chain uses TRBV28 and TRBJ1-1; D remains unclear. The CDR3 has 15 amino acids. Germline V gene sequence: CDR1 MDHEN, CDR2 SYDVKM. Trimming pared 3 bases from V and 10 bases from J, leaving 21 bases between. Written as DNA, the CDR3 is TGTGCCAGCAGTTTTGTCTTTAATTTAGGTCAGATAGCTTTCTTT. Amino acids: CASSFVFNLGQIAFF.

The chain links TRBV19 to TRBJ2-4; 10 nucleotides line up with TRBD1. The CDR3 loop spans 14 amino acids. Germline lookup yields CDR1 LNHDA and CDR2 SQIVND (reference sequence). With 5 bases clipped from V and 6 bases from J, the junction kept 4 bases outside the gene matches. CDR3 protein: CASSPRQGANIQYF. For the CDR3, the DNA is TGTGCCAGTAGTCCAAGACAGGGGGCAAACATTCAGTACTTC.

Here the CDR3 DNA reads TGCGCCAGCAGGCTAGGGCAGGGCGGGGACACCGGGGAGCTGTTTTTT. It translates to CASRLGQGGDTGELFF. V and J are TRBV10-1 and TRBJ2-2, with D possibly TRBD2 on 6 matching bases. Germline V gives CDR1 WNHNN, CDR2 SYGVQD (reference sequence). V was clipped by 6 bases and J by 3 bases, with 17 bases between them. This CDR3 spans 16 amino acids.

The gene calls are TRBV3-1 (or the pseudogene TRBV3-2) and TRBJ1-1; D gene unclear. Deletions cut 4 bases from V and 0 bases from J, with 6 bases between. The CDR3 sequence is 13 residues long. CDR1 is LGHDT and CDR2 is YNNKEL in the germline V gene (reference sequence). For the CDR3, the DNA is TGTGCCAGCAGCCTAACCATGAACACTGAAGCTTTCTTT. Amino acids: CASSLTMNTEAFF.

V and J are TRBV5-4 and TRBJ2-3; D may be TRBD1 (6 bases). The germline V gene encodes CDR1 SGHNT and CDR2 YYREEE (reference sequence). V lost 4 bases, J lost 1 base, and 16 bases lay in between. The CDR3 covers 16 residues. The CDR3 loop reads CASSQFRGLGTDTQYF. The CDR3 nucleotides are TGTGCCAGCAGCCAATTCAGGGGTCTTGGCACAGATACGCAGTATTTT.

The chain is built from TRBV5-6 and TRBJ2-3, with D tentatively TRBD2 (6 bases). The ends were cut back, 7 bases at V and 0 bases at J, with 9 bases in the middle. Germline V CDR1 and CDR2: SGHDT, YYEEEE. The CDR3 has 13 residues. CDR3 residues: CASRRGSTDTQYF. Here the CDR3 DNA reads TGTGCCAGCCGACGGGGGAGCACAGATACGCAGTATTTT.

The V call is TRBV7-8, the J call TRBJ1-1; no clear D gene. The CDR3 consists of 15 residues. V dropped 1 base and J dropped 1 base, with 10 bases sitting between them. From germline, CDR1 is SGHVS and CDR2 FQNEAQ. CDR3 nucleotide sequence: TGTGCCAGCAGCTTAGTTCAGGAGACGAACACTGAAGCTTTCTTT. It yields the protein CASSLVQETNTEAFF.

The chain has TRBV4-3 and TRBJ2-3; D possibly uses TRBD1 or TRBD2 (5 bases each). The length of the CDR3 is 16 residues. Per the germline V gene, CDR1 is LGHNA and CDR2 is YSLEER. V was pared by 2 bases and J by 2 bases, with 14 bases between. The CDR3 nucleotides are TGCGCCAGCAGCCAAAGAAGGGGAGCGTCCACAGATACGCAGTATTTT. It yields the protein CASSQRRGASTDTQYF.

V is TRBV6-4 and J is TRBJ2-3; TRBD2 matches at 7 bases. The CDR3 is made up of 13 amino acids. The V segment lost 3 bases and the J segment 3 bases; nucleotides outside the gene matches: 0. Germline V gene data show CDR1 as MRHNA and CDR2 as SNTAGT. CDR3 DNA: TGTGCCAGCAGTGAGCGGGAGACAGATACGCAGTATTTT. Its translation: CASSERETDTQYF.

The chain has TRBV9 and TRBJ2-3; no firm D call. V lost 0 bases to trimming and J lost 4 bases, with 9 bases between them. The CDR3 loop spans 14 amino acids. Germline lookup yields CDR1 SGDLS and CDR2 YYNGEE. CDR3 DNA: TGTGCCAGCAGCGTAGTGGGCCTTGCAGATACGCAGTATTTT. Its translation is CASSVVGLADTQYF.

The V and J genes are TRBV7-3 and TRBJ2-1; D remains ambiguous. Germline V gene sequence: CDR1 SGHTA, CDR2 FQGTGA. Deletions cut 2 bases from V and 8 bases from J, with 13 bases between. This CDR3 comprises 14 residues. The CDR3 DNA follows: TGTGCCAGCAGCTTAGGGCCGGCCCGGGATGAGCAGTTCTTC. Amino acids: CASSLGPARDEQFF.

The chain combines TRBV7-8 with TRBJ2-7; possibly TRBD1 for D (6 bases). The length of the CDR3 is 11 residues. Trimming pared 4 bases from V and 7 bases from J, leaving 8 bases between. Per the germline V gene, CDR1 is SGHVS and CDR2 is FQNEAQ. In DNA, the CDR3 is TGTGCCAGCAGCTCCAGGGGAGAGCAGTACTTC. The encoded protein is CASSSRGEQYF.